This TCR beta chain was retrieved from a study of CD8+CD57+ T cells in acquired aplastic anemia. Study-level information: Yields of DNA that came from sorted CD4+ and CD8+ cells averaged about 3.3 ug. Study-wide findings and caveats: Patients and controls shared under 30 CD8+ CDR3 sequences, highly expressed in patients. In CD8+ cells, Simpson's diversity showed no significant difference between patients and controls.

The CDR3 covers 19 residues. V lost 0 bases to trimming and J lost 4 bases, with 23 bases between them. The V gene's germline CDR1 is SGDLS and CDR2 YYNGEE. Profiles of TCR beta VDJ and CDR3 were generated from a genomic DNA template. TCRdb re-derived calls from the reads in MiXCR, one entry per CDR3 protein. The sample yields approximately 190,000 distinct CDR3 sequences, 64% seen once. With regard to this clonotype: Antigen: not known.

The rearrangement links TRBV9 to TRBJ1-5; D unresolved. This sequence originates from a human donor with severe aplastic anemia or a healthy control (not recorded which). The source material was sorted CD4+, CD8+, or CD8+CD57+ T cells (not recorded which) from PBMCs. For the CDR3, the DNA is TGTGCCAGCAGCGTAGGTAGCGACGGGATTACGGATCCGAATCAGCCCCAGCATTTT. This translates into CASSVGSDGITDPNQPQHF.